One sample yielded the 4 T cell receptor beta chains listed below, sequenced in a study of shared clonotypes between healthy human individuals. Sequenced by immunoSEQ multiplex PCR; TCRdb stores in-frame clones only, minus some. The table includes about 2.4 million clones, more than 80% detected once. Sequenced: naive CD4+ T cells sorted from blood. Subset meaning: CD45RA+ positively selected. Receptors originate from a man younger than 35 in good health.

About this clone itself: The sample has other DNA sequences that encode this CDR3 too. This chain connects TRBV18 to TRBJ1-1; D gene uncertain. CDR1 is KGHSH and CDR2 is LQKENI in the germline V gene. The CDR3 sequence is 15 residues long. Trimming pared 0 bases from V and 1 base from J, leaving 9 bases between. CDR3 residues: CASSPPAGPNTEAFF. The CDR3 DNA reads TGTGCCAGCTCACCACCAGCAGGCCCGAACACTGAAGCTTTCTTT.

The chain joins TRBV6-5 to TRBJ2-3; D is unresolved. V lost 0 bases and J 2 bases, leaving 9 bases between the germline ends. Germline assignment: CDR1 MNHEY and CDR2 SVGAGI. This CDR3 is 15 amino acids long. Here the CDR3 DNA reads TGTGCCAGCAGTTACTCGAAAGTCGCCACAGATACGCAGTATTTT. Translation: CASSYSKVATDTQYF.

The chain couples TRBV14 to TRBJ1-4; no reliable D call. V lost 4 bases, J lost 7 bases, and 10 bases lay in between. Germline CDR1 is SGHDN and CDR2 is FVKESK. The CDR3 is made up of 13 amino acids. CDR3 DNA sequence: TGTGCCAGCAGCCTCCTAAAGGGTGAAAAACTGTTTTTT. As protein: CASSLLKGEKLFF.

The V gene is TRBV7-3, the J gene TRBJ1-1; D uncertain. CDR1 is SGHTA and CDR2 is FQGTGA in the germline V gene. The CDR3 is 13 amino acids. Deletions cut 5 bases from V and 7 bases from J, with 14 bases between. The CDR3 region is CASSLGGGSEAFF. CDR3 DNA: TGTGCCAGCAGCCTAGGTGGAGGCAGTGAAGCTTTCTTT.